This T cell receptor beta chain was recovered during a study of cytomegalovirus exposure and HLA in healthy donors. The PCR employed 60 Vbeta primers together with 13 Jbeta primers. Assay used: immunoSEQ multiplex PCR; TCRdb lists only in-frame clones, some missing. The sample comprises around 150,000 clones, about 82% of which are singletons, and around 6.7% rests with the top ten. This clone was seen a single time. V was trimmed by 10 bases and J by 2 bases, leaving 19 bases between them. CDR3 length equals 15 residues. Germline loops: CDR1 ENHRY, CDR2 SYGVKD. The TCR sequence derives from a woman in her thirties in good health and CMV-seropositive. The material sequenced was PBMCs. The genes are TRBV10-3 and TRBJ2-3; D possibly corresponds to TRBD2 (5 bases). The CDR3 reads CATKRTVISTDTQYF. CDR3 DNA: TGTGCCACTAAACGGACTGTTATATCCACAGATACGCAGTATTTT.